This T cell receptor beta chain was captured by sequencing in a study of Ad26.COV2.S vaccination and SARS-CoV-2 variants. Across the study: Participants got Ad26.COV2.S intramuscularly, once or twice 56 days apart.

Worth noting for this clone: Its antigen remains unidentified.

J gave up 0 bases and V 2 bases, and 10 bases lay outside the gene matches. The length of the CDR3 is 17 residues. CDR1 and CDR2 (germline): MNHNS, SASEGT. Whole-study results and caveats: The analyses of TCR breadth and depth may have understated the size of total T cell responses. Recipients of either vaccine or placebo displayed similar breadth of non-spike TCRs. People who got the vaccine had more spike-specific TCR breadth than people who got placebo.

Noted treatment: roughly 20 received Ad26.COV2.S at low or high dose, single or two shots; about 5 received placebo; per-sample allocation not given. It was on day 63 after the first vaccine or placebo injection that samples were taken. TCRdb's table, derived via immunoSEQ multiplex PCR, lists solely in-frame clones and lacks some. The sample includes hundreds of thousands of clones, 89% seen only once; the top ten take about 2.4%. This rearrangement joins TRBV6-1 to TRBJ2-7, with 7 bases identical to TRBD2. Here the sequenced sample was peripheral blood, taken in a trial of Ad26.COV2.S vaccine versus placebo. This sequence originates from a person aged 18-65 years who received the Ad26.COV2.S COVID-19 vaccine or a placebo. The chain's CDR3 is CASSEIPLAAGSYEQYV. CDR3 DNA: TGTGCCAGCAGTGAAATCCCCCTAGCGGCGGGCTCCTACGAGCAGTACGTC.